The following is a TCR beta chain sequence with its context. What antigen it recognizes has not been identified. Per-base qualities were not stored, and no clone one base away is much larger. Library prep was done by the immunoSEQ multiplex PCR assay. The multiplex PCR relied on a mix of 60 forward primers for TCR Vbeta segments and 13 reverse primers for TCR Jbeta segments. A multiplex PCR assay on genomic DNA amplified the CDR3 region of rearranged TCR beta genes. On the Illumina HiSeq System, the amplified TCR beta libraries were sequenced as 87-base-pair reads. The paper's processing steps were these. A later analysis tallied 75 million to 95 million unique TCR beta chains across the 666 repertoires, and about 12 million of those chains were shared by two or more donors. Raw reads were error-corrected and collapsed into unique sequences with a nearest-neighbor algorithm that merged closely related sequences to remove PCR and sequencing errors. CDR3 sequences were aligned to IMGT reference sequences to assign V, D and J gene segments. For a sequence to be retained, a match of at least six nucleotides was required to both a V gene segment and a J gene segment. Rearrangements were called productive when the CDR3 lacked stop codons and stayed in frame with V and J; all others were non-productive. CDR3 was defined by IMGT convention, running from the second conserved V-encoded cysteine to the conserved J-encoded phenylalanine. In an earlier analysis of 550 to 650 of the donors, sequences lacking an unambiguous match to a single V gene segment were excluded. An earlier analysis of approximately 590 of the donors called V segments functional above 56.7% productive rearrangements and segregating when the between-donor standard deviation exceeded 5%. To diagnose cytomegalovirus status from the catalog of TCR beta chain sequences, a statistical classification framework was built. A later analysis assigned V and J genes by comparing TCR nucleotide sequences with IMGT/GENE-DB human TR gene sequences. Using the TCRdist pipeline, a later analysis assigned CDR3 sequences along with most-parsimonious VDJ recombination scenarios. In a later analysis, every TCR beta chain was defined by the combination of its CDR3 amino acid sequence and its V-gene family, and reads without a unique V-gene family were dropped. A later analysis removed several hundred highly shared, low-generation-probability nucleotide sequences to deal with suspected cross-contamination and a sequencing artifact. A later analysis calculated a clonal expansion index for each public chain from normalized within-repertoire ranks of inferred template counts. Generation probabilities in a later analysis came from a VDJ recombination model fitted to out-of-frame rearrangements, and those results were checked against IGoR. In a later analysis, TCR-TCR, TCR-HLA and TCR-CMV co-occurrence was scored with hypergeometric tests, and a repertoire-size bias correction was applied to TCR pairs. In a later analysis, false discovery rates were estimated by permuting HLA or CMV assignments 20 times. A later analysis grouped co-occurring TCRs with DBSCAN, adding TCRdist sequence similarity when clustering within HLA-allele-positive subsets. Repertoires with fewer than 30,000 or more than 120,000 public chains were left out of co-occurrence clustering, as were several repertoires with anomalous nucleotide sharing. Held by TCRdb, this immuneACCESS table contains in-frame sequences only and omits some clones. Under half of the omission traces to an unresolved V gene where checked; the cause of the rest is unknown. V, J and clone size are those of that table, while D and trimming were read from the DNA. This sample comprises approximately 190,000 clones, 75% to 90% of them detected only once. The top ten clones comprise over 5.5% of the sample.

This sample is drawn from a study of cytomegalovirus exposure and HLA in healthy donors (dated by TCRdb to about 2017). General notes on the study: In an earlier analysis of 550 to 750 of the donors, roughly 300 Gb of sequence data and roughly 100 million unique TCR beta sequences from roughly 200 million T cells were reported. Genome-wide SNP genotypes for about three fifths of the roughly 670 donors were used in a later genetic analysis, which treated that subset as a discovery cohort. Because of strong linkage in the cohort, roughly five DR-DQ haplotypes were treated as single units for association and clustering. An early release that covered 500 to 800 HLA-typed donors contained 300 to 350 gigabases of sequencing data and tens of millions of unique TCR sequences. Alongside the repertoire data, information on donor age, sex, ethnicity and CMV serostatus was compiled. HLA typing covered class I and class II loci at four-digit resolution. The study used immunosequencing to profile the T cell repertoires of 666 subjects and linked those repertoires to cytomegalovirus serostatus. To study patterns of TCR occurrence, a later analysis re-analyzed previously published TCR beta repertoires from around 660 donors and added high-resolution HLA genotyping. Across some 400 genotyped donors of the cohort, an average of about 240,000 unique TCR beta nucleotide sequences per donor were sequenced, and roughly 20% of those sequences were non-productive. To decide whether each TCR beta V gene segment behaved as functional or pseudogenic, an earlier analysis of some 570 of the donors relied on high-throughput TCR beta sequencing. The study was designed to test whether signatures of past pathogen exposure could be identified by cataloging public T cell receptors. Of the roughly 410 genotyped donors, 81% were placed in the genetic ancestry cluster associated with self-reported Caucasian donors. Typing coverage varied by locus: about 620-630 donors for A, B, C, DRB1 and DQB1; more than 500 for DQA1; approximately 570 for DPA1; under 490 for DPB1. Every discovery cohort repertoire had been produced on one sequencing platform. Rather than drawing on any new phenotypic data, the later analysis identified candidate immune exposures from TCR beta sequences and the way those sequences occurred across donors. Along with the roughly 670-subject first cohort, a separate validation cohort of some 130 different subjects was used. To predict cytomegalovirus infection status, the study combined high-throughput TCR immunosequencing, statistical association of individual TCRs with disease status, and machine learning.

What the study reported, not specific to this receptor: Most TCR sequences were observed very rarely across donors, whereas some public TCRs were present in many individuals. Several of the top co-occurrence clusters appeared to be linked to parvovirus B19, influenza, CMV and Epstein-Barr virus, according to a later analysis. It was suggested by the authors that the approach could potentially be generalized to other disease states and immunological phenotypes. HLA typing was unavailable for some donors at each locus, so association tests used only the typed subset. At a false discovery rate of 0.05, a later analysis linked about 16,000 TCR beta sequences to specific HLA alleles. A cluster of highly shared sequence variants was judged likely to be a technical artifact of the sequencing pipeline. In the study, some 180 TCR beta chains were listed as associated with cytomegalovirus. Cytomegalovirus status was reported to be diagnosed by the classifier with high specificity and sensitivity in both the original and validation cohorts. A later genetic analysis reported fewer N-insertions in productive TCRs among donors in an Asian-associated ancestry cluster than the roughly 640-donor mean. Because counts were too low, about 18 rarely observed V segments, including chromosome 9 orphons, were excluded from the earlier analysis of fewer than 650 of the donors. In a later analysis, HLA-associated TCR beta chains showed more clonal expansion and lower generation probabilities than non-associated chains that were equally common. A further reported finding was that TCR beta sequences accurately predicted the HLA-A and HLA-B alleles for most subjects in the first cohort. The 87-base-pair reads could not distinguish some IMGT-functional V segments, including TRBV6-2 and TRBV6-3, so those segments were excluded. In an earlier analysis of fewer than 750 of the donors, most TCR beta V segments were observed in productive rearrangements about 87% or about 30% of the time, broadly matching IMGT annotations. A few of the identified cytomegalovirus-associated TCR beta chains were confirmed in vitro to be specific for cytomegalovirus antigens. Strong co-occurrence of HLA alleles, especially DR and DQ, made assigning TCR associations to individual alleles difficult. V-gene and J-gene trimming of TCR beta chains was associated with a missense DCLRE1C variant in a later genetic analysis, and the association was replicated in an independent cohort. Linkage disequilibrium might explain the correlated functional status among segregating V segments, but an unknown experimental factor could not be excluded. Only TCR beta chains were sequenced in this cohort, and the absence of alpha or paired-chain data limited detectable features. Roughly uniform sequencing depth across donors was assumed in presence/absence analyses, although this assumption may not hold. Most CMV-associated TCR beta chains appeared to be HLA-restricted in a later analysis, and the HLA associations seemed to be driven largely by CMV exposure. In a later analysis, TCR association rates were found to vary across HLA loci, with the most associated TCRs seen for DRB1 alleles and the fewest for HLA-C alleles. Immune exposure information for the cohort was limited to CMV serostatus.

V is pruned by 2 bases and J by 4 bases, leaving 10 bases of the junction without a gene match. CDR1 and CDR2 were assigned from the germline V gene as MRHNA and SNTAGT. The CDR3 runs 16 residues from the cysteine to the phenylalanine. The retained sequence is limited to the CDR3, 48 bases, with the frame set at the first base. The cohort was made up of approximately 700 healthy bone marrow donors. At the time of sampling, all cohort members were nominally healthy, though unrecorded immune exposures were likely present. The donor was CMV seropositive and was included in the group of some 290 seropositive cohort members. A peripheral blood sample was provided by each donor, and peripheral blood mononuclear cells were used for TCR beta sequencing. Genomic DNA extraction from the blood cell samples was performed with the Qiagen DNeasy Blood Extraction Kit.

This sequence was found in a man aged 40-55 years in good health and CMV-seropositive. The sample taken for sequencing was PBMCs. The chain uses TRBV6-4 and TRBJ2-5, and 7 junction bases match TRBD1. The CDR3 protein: CASSDPSRGPGETQYF. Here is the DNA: TGTGCCAGCAGTGACCCGAGTAGGGGGCCGGGAGAGACCCAGTACTTC.